These 14 T cell receptor beta chains came from one sample sequenced in a study of post-analysis software for immune sequencing data. Unique molecular identifiers were built into the TCR beta cDNA libraries. Each CDR3 protein is one row after TCRdb ran MiXCR on the PCR reads. Of roughly 870,000 distinct CDR3 sequences in the sample, roughly 50% were seen once. Study findings and constraints: Controls showed lower frequencies than patients for five TRBV segments, and TRBV5-6, TRBV5-1 and TRBV20-1 were among these.

Antigen specificity for these receptors is unknown. Sample: blood. The receptors derive from a girl aged 10 to 17 with multiple sclerosis.

The rearrangement joins TRBV7-3 to TRBJ2-1; D might be TRBD1 (5 bases). The CDR3 length is 16 residues. Germline V gene lookup returns CDR1 SGHTA and CDR2 FQGTGA. Trimming shortened V by 5 bases and J by 0 bases, and 14 bases separated the two germline ends. This CDR3 reads CASSLQGRDSYNEQFF. For the CDR3, the DNA is TGTGCCAGCAGCCTCCAGGGTCGTGACTCCTACAATGAGCAGTTCTTC.

On this clonotype: A much larger clone differs from this one at a single base, so this may be a read error. The chain uses TRBV15 and TRBJ2-3; the D is unclear. From germline, CDR1 is LNHNV and CDR2 YYDKDF (reference sequence). The CDR3 runs 15 residues. CDR3 loop: CAASSATQSEDTQYF. The CDR3 bases are TGTGCCGCCAGCAGCGCTACGCAGTCGGAAGATACGCAGTATTTT.

V and J are TRBV29-1 and TRBJ2-3; 7 bases map to TRBD2. V shed 3 bases, J shed 2 bases, and the junction held 8 bases outside the gene matches. The CDR3 length is 15 residues. The germline CDR1 and CDR2 sequences are SQVTM and ANQGSEA. CDR3 DNA sequence: TGCAGCGTTGACCTCCGGGACTACCACACAGATACGCAGTATTTT. This translates into CSVDLRDYHTDTQYF.

This chain links TRBV15 with TRBJ2-7; perhaps TRBD2 as D (5 bases). Germline-derived CDR1 and CDR2 are LNHNV and YYDKDF (reference sequence). With 1 base removed from V and 5 bases from J, the gap between germline ends came to 9 bases. The length of the CDR3 is 13 residues. The CDR3 loop is CATSRVEGNEQYF. As DNA, the CDR3 is TGTGCCACCAGCAGAGTTGAGGGAAACGAGCAGTACTTC.

The V call is TRBV20-1, the J call TRBJ2-3; the match to TRBD2 covers 14 bases. CDR3 length: 15 amino acids. In germline, CDR1 is DFQATT, CDR2 SNEGSKA (reference sequence). V trimming: 6 bases; J trimming: 3 bases; junction bases outside the gene matches: 5. The CDR3 reads CSASGLAGETDTQYF. CDR3 coding DNA: TGCAGTGCGTCGGGACTAGCGGGAGAAACAGATACGCAGTATTTT.

This rearrangement joins TRBV7-2 to TRBJ2-3; TRBD2 aligns across 13 bases. The CDR3 is 15 amino acids. The V gene's germline CDR1 is SGHTA and CDR2 FQGNSA. V lost 4 bases and J lost 4; bases outside the gene matches: 2. The CDR3 here is CASSSTSGGPDTQYF. The CDR3 DNA reads as TGTGCCAGCAGCTCGACTAGCGGGGGGCCAGATACGCAGTATTTT.

This rearrangement joins TRBV5-5 to TRBJ2-1; D perhaps matches TRBD1 (5 bases). Germline-derived CDR1 and CDR2 are SGHKS and YYEKEE (reference sequence). This CDR3 is built from 15 residues. V dropped 4 bases and J dropped 5 bases, with 16 bases sitting between them. CDR3 nucleotides: TGTGCCAGCAGCCGCACAGGCGTCTGGGACAATGAGCAGTTCTTC. It specifies CASSRTGVWDNEQFF. Full variable domain (outside the CDR3, taken from reference TRBV5-5 and TRBJ2-1): DAGVTQSPTHLIKTRGQQVTLRCSPISGHKSVSWYQQVLGQGPQFIFQYYEKEERGRGNFPDRFSARQFPNYSSELNVNALLLGDSALYLCASSRTGVWDNEQFFGPGTRLTVL.

The chain carries TRBV29-1 and TRBJ2-3; D remains unclear. Trimming took 5 bases from V and 3 from J, leaving 12 bases between them. The CDR3 has 13 residues. CDR1 and CDR2 from the germline V gene are SQVTM and ANQGSEA. The CDR3 DNA is TGCAGCGTTTTTCCGGGTCAGACAGATACGCAGTATTTT. Protein sequence: CSVFPGQTDTQYF.

The genes are TRBV10-3 and TRBJ2-5, with D possibly matching TRBD1 (6 bases). Germline V gene data show CDR1 as ENHRY and CDR2 as SYGVKD. V lost 2 bases to trimming and J lost 1 base, with 8 bases between them. CDR3 size: 14 residues. CDR3 DNA: TGTGCCATCAGTGAGGACAGGACCCAAGAGACCCAGTACTTC. Protein: CAISEDRTQETQYF.

This clonotype was observed a handful of times. J is TRBJ2-3 and V is TRBV20-1; the match to TRBD2 covers 7 bases. The V and J ends lost 8 bases and 6 bases, in that order; junction bases with no gene match: 5. Germline-derived CDR1 and CDR2 are DFQATT and SNEGSKA (reference sequence). CDR3 length: 11 amino acids. The CDR3 is CSPREVDTQYF. The DNA of the CDR3 is TGCAGTCCCCGGGAGGTCGATACGCAGTATTTT.

V usage is TRBV20-1 and J usage is TRBJ2-7, with D perhaps being TRBD1 or TRBD2 (5 bases each). This CDR3 spans 15 amino acids. V was pared by 6 bases and J by 1 base, with 19 bases between. Germline V gene data show CDR1 as DFQATT and CDR2 as SNEGSKA (reference sequence). The CDR3 here is CSAFSSGTGSYEQYF. CDR3 in DNA: TGCAGTGCCTTCAGCTCCGGGACGGGTTCCTACGAGCAGTACTTC.

The V gene is TRBV5-1, the J gene TRBJ2-5, with D tentatively TRBD2 (5 bases). V lost 1 base, J lost 5 bases, and 12 bases lay in between. The CDR3 runs to 14 residues. Germline loops: CDR1 SGHRS, CDR2 YFSETQ. Written as DNA, the CDR3 is TGCGCCAGCAGCTTGACAGTCACGGGGGAGACCCAGTACTTC. It specifies CASSLTVTGETQYF. Full variable domain (outside the CDR3, taken from reference TRBV5-1 and TRBJ2-5): KAGVTQTPRYLIKTRGQQVTLSCSPISGHRSVSWYQQTPGQGLQFLFEYFSETQRNKGNFPGRFSGRQFSNSRSEMNVSTLELGDSALYLCASSLTVTGETQYFGPGTRLLVL.

The V call is TRBV28, the J call TRBJ1-4; TRBD1 agrees at 10 bases. The CDR3 spans 15 residues. J was trimmed by 7 bases and V by 5 bases; bases with no gene match: 7. Germline V gene sequence: CDR1 MDHEN, CDR2 SYDVKM. In DNA, the CDR3 is TGTGCCAGCAGTCCTCGGGACAGGGGATTTGAAAAACTGTTTTTT. Encoded protein: CASSPRDRGFEKLFF.

This sequence joins TRBV11-2 and TRBJ2-1; 10 nucleotides match TRBD2. CDR1 is SGHAT and CDR2 is FQNNGV in the germline V gene. The CDR3 length is 16 residues. With 0 bases clipped from V and 5 bases from J, the junction kept 4 bases outside the gene matches. The CDR3 is CASSLDTSGTDNEQFF. CDR3 nucleotide sequence: TGTGCCAGCAGCTTAGATACTAGCGGGACAGACAATGAGCAGTTCTTC.